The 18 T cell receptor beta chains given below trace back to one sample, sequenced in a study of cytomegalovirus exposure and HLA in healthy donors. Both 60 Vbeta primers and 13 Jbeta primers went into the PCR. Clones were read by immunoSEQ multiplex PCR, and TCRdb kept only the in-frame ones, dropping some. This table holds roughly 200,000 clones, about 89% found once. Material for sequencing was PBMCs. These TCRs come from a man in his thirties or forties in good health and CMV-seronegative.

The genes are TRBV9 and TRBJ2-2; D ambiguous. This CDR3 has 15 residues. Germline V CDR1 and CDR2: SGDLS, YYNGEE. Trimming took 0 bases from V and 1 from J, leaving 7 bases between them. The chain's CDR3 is CASSVEALNTGELFF. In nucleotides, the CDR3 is TGTGCCAGCAGCGTAGAAGCCCTGAACACCGGGGAGCTGTTTTTT.

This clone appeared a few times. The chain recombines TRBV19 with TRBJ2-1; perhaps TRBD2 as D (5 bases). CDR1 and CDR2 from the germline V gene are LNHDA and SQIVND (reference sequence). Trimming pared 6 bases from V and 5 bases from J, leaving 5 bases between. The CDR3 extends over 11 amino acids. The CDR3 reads CASRGDNEQFF. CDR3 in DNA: TGTGCCAGTAGGGGAGACAATGAGCAGTTCTTC.

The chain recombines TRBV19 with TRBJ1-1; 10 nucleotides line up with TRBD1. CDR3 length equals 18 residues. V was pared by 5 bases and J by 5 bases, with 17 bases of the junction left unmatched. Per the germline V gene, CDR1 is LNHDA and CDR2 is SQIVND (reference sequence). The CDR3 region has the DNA TGTGCCAGTAGTTCACCCCTACCCGGGACAGGGGTTTGGACTGAAGCTTTCTTT. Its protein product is CASSSPLPGTGVWTEAFF. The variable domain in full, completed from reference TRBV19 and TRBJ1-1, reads DGGITQSPKYLFRKEGQNVTLSCEQNLNHDAMYWYRQDPGQGLRLIYYSQIVNDFQKGDIAEGYSVSREKKESFPLTVTSAQKNPTAFYLCASSSPLPGTGVWTEAFFGQGTRLTVV.

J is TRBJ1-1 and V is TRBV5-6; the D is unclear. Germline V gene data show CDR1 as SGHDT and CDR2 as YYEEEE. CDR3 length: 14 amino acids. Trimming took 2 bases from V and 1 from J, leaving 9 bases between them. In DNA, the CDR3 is TGTGCCAGCAGCTTCACCCCAGAGAACACTGAAGCTTTCTTT. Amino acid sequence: CASSFTPENTEAFF.

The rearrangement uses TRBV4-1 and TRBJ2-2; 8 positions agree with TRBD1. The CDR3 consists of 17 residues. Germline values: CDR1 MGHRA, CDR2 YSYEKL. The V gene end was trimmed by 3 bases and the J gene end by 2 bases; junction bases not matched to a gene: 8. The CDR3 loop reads CASSHRWTGTNTGELFF. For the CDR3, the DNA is TGCGCCAGCAGCCATCGATGGACAGGGACAAACACCGGGGAGCTGTTTTTT.

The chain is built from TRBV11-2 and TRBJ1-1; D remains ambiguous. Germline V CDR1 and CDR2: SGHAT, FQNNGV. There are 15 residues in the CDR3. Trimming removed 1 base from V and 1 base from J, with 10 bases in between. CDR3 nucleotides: TGTGCCAGCAGCTTAGGACAAGTTGGGAACACTGAAGCTTTCTTT. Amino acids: CASSLGQVGNTEAFF.

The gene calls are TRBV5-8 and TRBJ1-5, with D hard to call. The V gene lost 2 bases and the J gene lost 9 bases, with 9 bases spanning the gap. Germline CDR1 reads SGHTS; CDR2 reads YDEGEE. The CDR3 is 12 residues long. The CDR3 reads CASSFGGRPQHF. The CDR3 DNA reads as TGTGCCAGCAGCTTTGGAGGTCGGCCCCAGCATTTT.

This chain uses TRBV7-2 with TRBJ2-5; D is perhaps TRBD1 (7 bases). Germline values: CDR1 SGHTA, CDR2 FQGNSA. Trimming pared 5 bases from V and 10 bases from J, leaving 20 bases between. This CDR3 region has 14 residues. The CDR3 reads CASSPRQGGRVQYF. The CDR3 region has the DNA TGTGCCAGCAGCCCCCGACAGGGAGGCAGGGTCCAGTACTTC.

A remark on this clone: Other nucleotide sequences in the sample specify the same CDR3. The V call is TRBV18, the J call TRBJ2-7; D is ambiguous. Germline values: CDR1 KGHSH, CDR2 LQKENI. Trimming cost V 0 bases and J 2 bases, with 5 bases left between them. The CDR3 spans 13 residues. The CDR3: CASSPPETYEQYF. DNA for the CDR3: TGTGCCAGCTCACCACCGGAGACCTACGAGCAGTACTTC.

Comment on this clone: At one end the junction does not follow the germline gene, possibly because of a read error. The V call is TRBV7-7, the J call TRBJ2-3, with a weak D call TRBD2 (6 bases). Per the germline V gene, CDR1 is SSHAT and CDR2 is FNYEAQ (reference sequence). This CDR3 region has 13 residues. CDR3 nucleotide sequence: TGTGCTAGCAGCTTAGGAGGGACAGATACGCAGTATTTT. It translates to CASSLGGTDTQYF.

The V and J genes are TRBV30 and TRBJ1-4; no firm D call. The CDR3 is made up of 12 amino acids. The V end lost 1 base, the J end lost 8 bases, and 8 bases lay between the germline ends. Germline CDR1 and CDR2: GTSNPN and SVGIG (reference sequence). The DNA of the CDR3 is TGTGCCTGGAGTGCTCGGCGGGAAAAACTGTTTTTT. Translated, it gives CAWSARREKLFF.

The CDR3 DNA follows: TGCAGCATGAGCGGGGGAGCCACAGATACGCAGTATTTT. Its translation: CSMSGGATDTQYF. This sequence joins TRBV29-1 and TRBJ2-3; 8 bases line up with TRBD2. This CDR3 region has 13 residues. Unmatched junction bases numbered 6, after V lost 8 bases and J lost 2 bases. From germline, CDR1 is SQVTM and CDR2 ANQGSEA.

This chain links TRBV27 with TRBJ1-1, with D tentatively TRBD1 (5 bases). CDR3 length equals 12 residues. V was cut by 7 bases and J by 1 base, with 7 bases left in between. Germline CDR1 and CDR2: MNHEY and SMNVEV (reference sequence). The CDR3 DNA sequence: TGTGCCAGCAAGGGGCAGAACACTGAAGCTTTCTTT. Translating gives CASKGQNTEAFF.

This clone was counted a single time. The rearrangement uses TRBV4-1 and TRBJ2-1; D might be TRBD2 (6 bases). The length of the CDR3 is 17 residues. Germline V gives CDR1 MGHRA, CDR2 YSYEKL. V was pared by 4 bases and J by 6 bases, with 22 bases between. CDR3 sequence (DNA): TGCGCCAGCAGCCCCCTGCCCGGCGCGGGACGAGTCAATGAGCAGTTCTTC. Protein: CASSPLPGAGRVNEQFF.

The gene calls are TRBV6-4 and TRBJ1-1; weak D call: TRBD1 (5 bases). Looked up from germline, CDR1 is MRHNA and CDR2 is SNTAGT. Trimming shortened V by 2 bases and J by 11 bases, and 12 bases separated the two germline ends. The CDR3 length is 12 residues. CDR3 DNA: TGTGCCAGCAGTGACCTGGGGGGGTTGGCTTTCTTT. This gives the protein CASSDLGGLAFF.

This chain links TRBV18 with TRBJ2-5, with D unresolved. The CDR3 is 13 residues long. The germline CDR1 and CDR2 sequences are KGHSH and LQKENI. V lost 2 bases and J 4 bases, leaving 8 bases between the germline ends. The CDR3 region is CASSPVLSETQYF. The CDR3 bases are TGTGCCAGCTCACCAGTCCTTTCAGAGACCCAGTACTTC.

CDR3 sequence: CASSSTSGRFQETQYF. CDR3 bases: TGTGCCAGCAGTTCCACCAGCGGGAGGTTCCAAGAGACCCAGTACTTC. The V and J genes are TRBV6-6 and TRBJ2-5; TRBD2 matches at 9 bases. The CDR3 spans 16 residues. V shed 4 bases and J 1 base; nucleotides not matched to a gene: 7. Per the germline V gene, CDR1 is MNHNY and CDR2 is SVGAGI (reference sequence).

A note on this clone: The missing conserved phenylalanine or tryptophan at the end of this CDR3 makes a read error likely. The chain's CDR3 is CASSLRQLAREQYL. The CDR3 DNA reads TGTGCCAGCAGCTTACGACAACTAGCGCGCGAGCAGTACCTC. The chain combines TRBV7-2 with TRBJ2-7; 7 nucleotides line up with TRBD2. Trimming took 2 bases from V and 6 from J; bases not matched to a gene: 7. Germline-derived CDR1 and CDR2 are SGHTA and FQGNSA. This CDR3 spans 14 amino acids.